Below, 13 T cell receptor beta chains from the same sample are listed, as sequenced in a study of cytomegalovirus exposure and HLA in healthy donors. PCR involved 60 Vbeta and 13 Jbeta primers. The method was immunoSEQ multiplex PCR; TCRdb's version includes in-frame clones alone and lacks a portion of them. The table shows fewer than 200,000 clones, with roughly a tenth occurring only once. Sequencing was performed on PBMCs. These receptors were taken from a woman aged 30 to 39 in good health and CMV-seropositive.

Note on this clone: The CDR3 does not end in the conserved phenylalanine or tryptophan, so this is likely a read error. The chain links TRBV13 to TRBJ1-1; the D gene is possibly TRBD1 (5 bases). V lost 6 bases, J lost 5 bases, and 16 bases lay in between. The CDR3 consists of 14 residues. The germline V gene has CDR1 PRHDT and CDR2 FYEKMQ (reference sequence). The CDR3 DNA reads TGTGCCAGCAGGGTGGGGGGAGGAGAAACTGAAGCTTTCTTG. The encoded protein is CASRVGGGETEAFL.

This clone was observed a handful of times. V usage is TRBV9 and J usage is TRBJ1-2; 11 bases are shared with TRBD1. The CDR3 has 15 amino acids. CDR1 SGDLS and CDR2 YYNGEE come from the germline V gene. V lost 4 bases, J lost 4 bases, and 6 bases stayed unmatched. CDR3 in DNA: TGTGCCAGCAGCATTGGACAGGGGGCTAGCTATGGCTACACCTTC. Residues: CASSIGQGASYGYTF.

DNA of the CDR3: TGTGCCAGCAGCCCCCCCAGGGGTAGGAACGAGCAGTACTTC. This gives the protein CASSPPRGRNEQYF. V usage is TRBV9 and J usage is TRBJ2-5; the D gene is possibly TRBD1 (6 bases). Matching the DNA end better, TRBJ2-7 makes the J call doubtful. The CDR3 runs to 14 residues. Per germline, CDR1 SGDLS and CDR2 YYNGEE.

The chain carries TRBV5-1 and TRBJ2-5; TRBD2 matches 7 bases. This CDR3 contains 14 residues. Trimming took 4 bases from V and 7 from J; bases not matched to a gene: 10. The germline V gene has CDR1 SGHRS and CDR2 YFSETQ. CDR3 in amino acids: CASSPTAGEVTQYF. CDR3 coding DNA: TGCGCCAGCAGCCCTACGGCGGGAGAGGTGACCCAGTACTTC. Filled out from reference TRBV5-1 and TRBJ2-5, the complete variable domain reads KAGVTQTPRYLIKTRGQQVTLSCSPISGHRSVSWYQQTPGQGLQFLFEYFSETQRNKGNFPGRFSGRQFSNSRSEMNVSTLELGDSALYLCASSPTAGEVTQYFGPGTRLLVL.

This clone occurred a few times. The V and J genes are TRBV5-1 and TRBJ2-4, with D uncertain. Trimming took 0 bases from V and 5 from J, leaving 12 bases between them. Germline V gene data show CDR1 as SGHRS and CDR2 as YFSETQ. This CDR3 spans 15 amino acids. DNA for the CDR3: TGCGCCAGCAGCTTGGCCCCGGGTCGGCAAAACATTCAGTACTTC. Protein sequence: CASSLAPGRQNIQYF.

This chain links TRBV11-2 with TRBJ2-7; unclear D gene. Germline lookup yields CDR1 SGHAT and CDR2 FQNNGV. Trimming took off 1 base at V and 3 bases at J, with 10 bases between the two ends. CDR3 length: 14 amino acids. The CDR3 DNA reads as TGTGCCAGCAGCTTAGTAAAGACACACTACGAGCAGTACTTC. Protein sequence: CASSLVKTHYEQYF.

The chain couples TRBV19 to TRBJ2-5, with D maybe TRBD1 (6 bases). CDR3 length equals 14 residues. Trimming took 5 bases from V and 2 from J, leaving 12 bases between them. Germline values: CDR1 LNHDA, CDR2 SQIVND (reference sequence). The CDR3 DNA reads TGTGCCAGTAGTGTCAGGGGATATCAAGAGACCCAGTACTTC. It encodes CASSVRGYQETQYF. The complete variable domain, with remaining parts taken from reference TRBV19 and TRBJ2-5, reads DGGITQSPKYLFRKEGQNVTLSCEQNLNHDAMYWYRQDPGQGLRLIYYSQIVNDFQKGDIAEGYSVSREKKESFPLTVTSAQKNPTAFYLCASSVRGYQETQYFGPGTRLLVL.

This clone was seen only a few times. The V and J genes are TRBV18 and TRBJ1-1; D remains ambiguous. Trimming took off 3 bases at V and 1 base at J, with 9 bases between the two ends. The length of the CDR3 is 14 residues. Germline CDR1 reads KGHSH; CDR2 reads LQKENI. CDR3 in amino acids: CASSPLPENTEAFF. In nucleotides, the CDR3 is TGTGCCAGCTCACCCCTCCCAGAGAACACTGAAGCTTTCTTT.

The CDR3 region has the DNA TGTGCCAGCAGCTTAGAATCCGGACTAGCGGGAGTGAACAATGAGCAGTTCTTC. Its protein product is CASSLESGLAGVNNEQFF. V is TRBV7-9 and J is TRBJ2-1, with 13 nucleotides matching TRBD2. Trimming at V came to 1 base and at J to 5 bases, leaving 8 bases not matched to a gene. Germline V gives CDR1 SEHNR, CDR2 FQNEAQ (reference sequence). This CDR3 spans 18 amino acids.

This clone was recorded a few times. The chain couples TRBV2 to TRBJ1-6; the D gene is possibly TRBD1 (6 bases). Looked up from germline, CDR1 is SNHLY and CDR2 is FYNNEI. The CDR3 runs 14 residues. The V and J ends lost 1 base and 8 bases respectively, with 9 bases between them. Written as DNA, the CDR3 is TGTGCCAGCAGTGAAGGGGGGCTCTATTCACCCCTCCACTTT. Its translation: CASSEGGLYSPLHF.

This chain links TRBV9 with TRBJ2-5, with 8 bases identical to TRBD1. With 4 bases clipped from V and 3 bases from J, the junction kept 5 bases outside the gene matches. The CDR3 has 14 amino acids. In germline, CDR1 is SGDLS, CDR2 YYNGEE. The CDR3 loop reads CASSRMTGEETQYF. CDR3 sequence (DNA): TGTGCCAGCAGCCGAATGACAGGGGAAGAGACCCAGTACTTC.

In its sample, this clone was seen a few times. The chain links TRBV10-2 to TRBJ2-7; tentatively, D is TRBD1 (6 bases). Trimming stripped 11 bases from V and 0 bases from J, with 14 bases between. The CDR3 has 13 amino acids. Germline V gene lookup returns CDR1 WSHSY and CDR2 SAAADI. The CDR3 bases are TGCGCCGCGGAGGACAGAGCCTCCTACGAGCAGTACTTC. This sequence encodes CAAEDRASYEQYF.

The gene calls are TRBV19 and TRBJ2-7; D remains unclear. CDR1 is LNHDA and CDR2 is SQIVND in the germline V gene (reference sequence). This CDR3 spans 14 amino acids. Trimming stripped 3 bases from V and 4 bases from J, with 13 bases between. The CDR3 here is CASSMMGPSYEQYF. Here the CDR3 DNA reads TGTGCCAGTAGTATGATGGGCCCGTCATACGAGCAGTACTTC.